A selection of T cell receptor beta chains follows, all from one sample in a study of blood T cells in healthy people across ages. TCRdb called the 5' RACE reads again in MiXCR, with one record for every CDR3 protein. The sample gives nearly 800,000 distinct CDR3 sequences, around 25% of which show up once; approximately 3.7% is in the top ten. The same sample was also studied in work on T cells of mothers and their children.

The sample taken for sequencing was blood. These receptor sequences come from a boy aged 5-17 years in good health. The CDR3 runs from the conserved cysteine through the conserved F or W. Fields, in order: D gene, clone size, V gene, J gene, CDR3 protein, CDR3 DNA. The D gene is left open where the match is weak. A clone size is listed for some rows: how often the clone was seen (once, few, many), or a class if it is expanded.

d_gene: TRBD2; abundance: few; v_gene: TRBV7-2; j_gene: TRBJ2-5; CDR3aa: CASSGKGLAEETQYF; CDR3nt: TGTGCCAGCAGCGGCAAGGGACTAGCAGAAGAGACCCAGTACTTC
d_gene: TRBD2; abundance: -; v_gene: TRBV30; j_gene: TRBJ2-7; CDR3aa: CAWSPGLAADEQYF; CDR3nt: TGTGCCTGGAGTCCGGGACTAGCTGCGGACGAGCAGTACTTC
d_gene: -; abundance: -; v_gene: TRBV7-2; j_gene: TRBJ2-3; CDR3aa: CASTGRLLQSDTQYF; CDR3nt: TGTGCCAGCACCGGGCGGCTGCTTCAATCAGATACGCAGTATTTT
d_gene: TRBD2; abundance: -; v_gene: TRBV12-3/TRBV12-4; j_gene: TRBJ2-1; CDR3aa: CASTLDSSGTSGHPYNEQFF; CDR3nt: TGTGCCAGCACTCTGGATAGCTCCGGGACTAGCGGCCACCCCTACAATGAGCAGTTCTTC
d_gene: -; abundance: few; v_gene: TRBV29-1; j_gene: TRBJ2-1; CDR3aa: CSVDQGMDEQFF; CDR3nt: TGCAGCGTTGACCAAGGGATGGATGAGCAGTTCTTC
d_gene: TRBD2; abundance: few; v_gene: TRBV20-1; j_gene: TRBJ2-7; CDR3aa: CSAKLAGASYEQYF; CDR3nt: TGCAGTGCTAAACTAGCGGGGGCCTCCTACGAGCAGTACTTC
d_gene: TRBD1; abundance: -; v_gene: TRBV7-2; j_gene: TRBJ2-1; CDR3aa: CASSSGRTGMYNEQFF; CDR3nt: TGTGCCAGCAGCTCCGGCAGGACAGGGATGTACAATGAGCAGTTCTTC
d_gene: TRBD2; abundance: -; v_gene: TRBV9; j_gene: TRBJ2-2; CDR3aa: CASSTQAGGPAGELFF; CDR3nt: TGTGCCAGCAGCACCCAAGCGGGGGGGCCCGCCGGGGAGCTGTTTTTT
d_gene: TRBD1; abundance: -; v_gene: TRBV2; j_gene: TRBJ1-2; CDR3aa: CASSGGQRDGYTF; CDR3nt: TGTGCCAGCAGCGGGGGACAGCGTGATGGCTACACCTTC
d_gene: -; abundance: few; v_gene: TRBV28; j_gene: TRBJ1-1; CDR3aa: CASSRGGGKLNTEAFF; CDR3nt: TGTGCCAGCAGCCGCGGGGGCGGGAAGTTGAACACTGAAGCTTTCTTT
d_gene: TRBD1; abundance: -; v_gene: TRBV5-5; j_gene: TRBJ1-4; CDR3aa: CASSLGQGGRKLFF; CDR3nt: TGTGCCAGCAGCTTGGGACAGGGGGGAAGAAAACTGTTTTTT
d_gene: -; abundance: few; v_gene: TRBV7-9; j_gene: TRBJ2-5; CDR3aa: CASSLAPRVQETQYF; CDR3nt: TGTGCCAGCAGCTTAGCCCCCCGAGTCCAAGAGACCCAGTACTTC
d_gene: -; abundance: -; v_gene: TRBV6-5; j_gene: TRBJ2-7; CDR3aa: CASSYQGRLDEQYF; CDR3nt: TGTGCCAGCAGTTACCAGGGGCGTCTGGACGAGCAGTACTTC
d_gene: -; abundance: few; v_gene: TRBV7-3; j_gene: TRBJ2-3; CDR3aa: CASSFRIAETDTQYF; CDR3nt: TGTGCCAGCAGCTTCAGAATAGCGGAGACAGATACGCAGTATTTT
d_gene: -; abundance: few; v_gene: TRBV12-3/TRBV12-4; j_gene: TRBJ2-3; CDR3aa: CASSLLARAQYF; CDR3nt: TGTGCCAGCAGTTTACTGGCGCGGGCGCAGTATTTT
d_gene: -; abundance: -; v_gene: TRBV18; j_gene: TRBJ2-1; CDR3aa: CASSPSIGRTEQFF; CDR3nt: TGTGCCAGCTCACCATCAATAGGAAGGACAGAACAGTTCTTC
d_gene: TRBD1; abundance: -; v_gene: TRBV7-3; j_gene: TRBJ1-1; CDR3aa: CASSLIGGGTEAFF; CDR3nt: TGTGCCAGCAGCTTAATAGGGGGCGGCACTGAAGCTTTCTTT
d_gene: TRBD2; abundance: -; v_gene: TRBV9; j_gene: TRBJ2-5; CDR3aa: CASSVGGSSWETQYF; CDR3nt: TGTGCCAGCAGCGTAGGCGGGAGTAGCTGGGAGACCCAGTACTTC
d_gene: TRBD2; abundance: once; v_gene: TRBV9; j_gene: TRBJ2-3; CDR3aa: CASSMSGRGEDTQYF; CDR3nt: TGTGCCAGCAGCATGAGCGGGAGGGGGGAAGATACGCAGTATTTT
d_gene: -; abundance: few; v_gene: TRBV6-2/TRBV6-3; j_gene: TRBJ2-7; CDR3aa: CASSTVGDEQYF; CDR3nt: TGTGCCAGCAGTACCGTGGGAGACGAGCAGTACTTC
d_gene: TRBD2; abundance: -; v_gene: TRBV7-9; j_gene: TRBJ2-5; CDR3aa: CASSIISGLALETQYF; CDR3nt: TGTGCCAGCAGCATCATTTCGGGACTAGCCCTTGAGACCCAGTACTTC
d_gene: TRBD2; abundance: -; v_gene: TRBV29-1; j_gene: TRBJ2-7; CDR3aa: CSVHGGSVYEQYF; CDR3nt: TGCAGCGTCCACGGGGGGAGCGTATACGAGCAGTACTTC
d_gene: -; abundance: few; v_gene: TRBV12-3/TRBV12-4; j_gene: TRBJ1-1; CDR3aa: CASSSQRGVTGNTEAFF; CDR3nt: TGTGCCAGCAGTTCCCAACGGGGGGTAACGGGGAACACTGAAGCTTTCTTT
d_gene: -; abundance: few; v_gene: TRBV29-1; j_gene: TRBJ2-5; CDR3aa: CSVEEGLVF; CDR3nt: TGCAGCGTTGAAGAAGGTTTGGTCTTC
d_gene: TRBD2; abundance: few; v_gene: TRBV4-3; j_gene: TRBJ2-7; CDR3aa: CASSQELAESSYEQYF; CDR3nt: TGCGCCAGCAGCCAAGAACTAGCGGAAAGCTCCTACGAGCAGTACTTC
d_gene: -; abundance: -; v_gene: TRBV4-1; j_gene: TRBJ2-7; CDR3aa: CASSQDRTTYEQYF; CDR3nt: TGCGCCAGCAGCCAAGACCGGACTACCTACGAGCAGTACTTC
d_gene: -; abundance: -; v_gene: TRBV6-5; j_gene: TRBJ2-7; CDR3aa: CASGETYEQYF; CDR3nt: TGTGCCAGCGGTGAAACCTACGAGCAGTACTTC